The 19 T cell receptor beta chains below were found in one sample sequenced in a study of cytomegalovirus exposure and HLA in healthy donors. Method: immunoSEQ multiplex PCR; TCRdb's copy keeps in-frame clones and lacks some. The sample lists about 180,000 clones; 85% were seen once. The sample was PBMCs. These receptor sequences come from a man between 18 and 29 years old in good health and CMV-seropositive.

The chain employs TRBV4-2 and TRBJ2-4; 8 positions match TRBD1. The CDR3 runs 16 residues. Germline values: CDR1 LGHNA, CDR2 YNFKEQ. J gave up 8 bases and V 0 bases, and 9 bases lay outside the gene matches. This CDR3 reads CASSQDRAGGADIQYF. CDR3 nucleotides: TGTGCCAGCAGCCAAGATAGGGCAGGGGGCGCAGACATTCAGTACTTC.

This clone was counted once. This chain connects TRBV7-9 to TRBJ2-7, with 10 positions matching TRBD2. The V segment lost 5 bases and the J segment 2 bases; nucleotides outside the gene matches: 6. Germline V gene lookup returns CDR1 SEHNR and CDR2 FQNEAQ (reference sequence). This CDR3 comprises 15 residues. The CDR3 loop reads CASSHGLADPYEQYF. The CDR3 DNA sequence: TGTGCCAGCAGCCACGGACTAGCGGACCCCTACGAGCAGTACTTC.

This chain uses TRBV10-3 with TRBJ2-5; TRBD2 might be the D (5 bases). Trimming cost V 6 bases and J 3 bases, with 14 bases left between them. Germline CDR1 is ENHRY and CDR2 is SYGVKD. CDR3 size: 14 residues. Written as DNA, the CDR3 is TGTGCCATCAGCTCACTAGGTCGGGAAGAGACCCAGTACTTC. Translation: CAISSLGREETQYF.

The chain recombines TRBV5-6 with TRBJ1-6; 8 nucleotides match TRBD1. The germline CDR1 and CDR2 sequences are SGHDT and YYEEEE. The CDR3 loop spans 14 amino acids. V shed 1 base and J 14 bases; nucleotides not matched to a gene: 8. In DNA form, the CDR3 reads TGTGCCAGCAGCTTGTCAGGGGGCGCAGGGGCCCTCCACTTT. Protein: CASSLSGGAGALHF.

The chain combines TRBV6-5 with TRBJ2-1; D unclear. Germline CDR1 reads MNHEY; CDR2 reads SVGAGI. CDR3 size: 13 residues. V was cut by 1 base and J by 6 bases, with 7 bases left in between. Here the CDR3 reads CASSYFPGNEQFF. CDR3 DNA: TGTGCCAGCAGTTACTTTCCAGGCAATGAGCAGTTCTTC.

This chain uses TRBV18 with TRBJ1-2; D is unclear. Between the trimmed V and J ends, which lost 4 bases and 8 bases, there was a span of 14 bases. This CDR3 comprises 13 residues. In germline, CDR1 is KGHSH, CDR2 LQKENI. CDR3 residues: CASSLEGFEGYTF. For the CDR3, the DNA is TGTGCCAGCTCACTTGAGGGATTCGAGGGCTACACCTTC.

There are a few counts of this clone. V is TRBV28 and J is TRBJ2-7, with D possibly matching TRBD2 (6 bases). CDR1 MDHEN and CDR2 SYDVKM come from the germline V gene. Between the trimmed V and J ends, which lost 4 bases and 7 bases, there was a span of 11 bases. The CDR3 has 12 amino acids. The CDR3 DNA follows: TGTGCCAGCAGTTCGGGGCGGGGAGAGCAGTACTTC. This codes for CASSSGRGEQYF. The full variable domain, with the rest looked up from reference TRBV28 and TRBJ2-7, is DVKVTQSSRYLVKRTGEKVFLECVQDMDHENMFWYRQDPGLGLRLIYFSYDVKMKEKGDIPEGYSVSREKKERFSLILESASTNQTSMYLCASSSGRGEQYFGPGTRLTVT.

This chain links TRBV5-6 with TRBJ1-5; D gene unclear. This CDR3 contains 15 residues. Germline CDR1 SGHDT, CDR2 YYEEEE. Trimming took off 1 base at V and 3 bases at J, with 11 bases between the two ends. The CDR3 protein is CASSLRRASNQPQHF. The CDR3 region has the DNA TGTGCCAGCAGCTTGAGAAGAGCTTCCAATCAGCCCCAGCATTTT.

This clone is a singleton in its sample. The rearrangement joins TRBV5-1 to TRBJ1-2; no firm D call. From germline, CDR1 is SGHRS and CDR2 YFSETQ. Trimming pared 4 bases from V and 8 bases from J, leaving 12 bases between. The CDR3 is 12 amino acids. In nucleotides, the CDR3 is TGCGCCAGCAGCCCCCGGGGAAGCGGCTACACCTTC. Translating gives CASSPRGSGYTF. Variable domain in full (rest from reference TRBV5-1 and TRBJ1-2): KAGVTQTPRYLIKTRGQQVTLSCSPISGHRSVSWYQQTPGQGLQFLFEYFSETQRNKGNFPGRFSGRQFSNSRSEMNVSTLELGDSALYLCASSPRGSGYTFGSGTRLTVV.

The chain carries TRBV13 and TRBJ2-7; D ambiguous. Trimming removed 4 bases at V and 3 bases at J, with 4 bases between. The V gene's germline CDR1 is PRHDT and CDR2 FYEKMQ (reference sequence). The CDR3 loop spans 11 amino acids. CDR3 protein: CASSSYYEQYF. The CDR3 coding sequence is TGTGCCAGCAGCTCCTACTACGAGCAGTACTTC.

The chain carries TRBV5-4 and TRBJ1-1, with 9 positions matching TRBD1. Germline CDR1 SGHNT, CDR2 YYREEE (reference sequence). J was trimmed by 3 bases and V by 0 bases; bases with no gene match: 3. CDR3 size: 15 residues. CDR3 amino acids: CASSLGDRADTEAFF. CDR3 DNA: TGTGCCAGCAGCTTGGGGGACAGGGCAGACACTGAAGCTTTCTTT.

The V and J genes are TRBV9 and TRBJ2-2; 7 nucleotides align to TRBD1. CDR1 and CDR2 (germline): SGDLS, YYNGEE. The CDR3 has 13 residues. V shed 5 bases, J shed 4 bases, and the junction held 2 bases outside the gene matches. CDR3 coding DNA: TGTGCCAGCAGGCCAGGGGGCACCGGGGAGCTGTTTTTT. Translation gives CASRPGGTGELFF.

The chain links TRBV7-8 to TRBJ2-1; 7 bases line up with TRBD2. The CDR3 consists of 18 residues. The germline gives CDR1 SGHVS, CDR2 FQNEAQ. V lost 3 bases and J lost 0; bases outside the gene matches: 11. DNA of the CDR3: TGTGCCAGCAGCTTCCGCGGGGGTAACGCCGGCTCCTACAATGAGCAGTTCTTC. It specifies CASSFRGGNAGSYNEQFF.

This chain connects TRBV28 to TRBJ1-5; D perhaps matches TRBD1 (6 bases). V gave up 5 bases and J gave up 0 bases, with 14 bases separating them. Germline V CDR1 and CDR2: MDHEN, SYDVKM. There are 16 residues in the CDR3. CDR3 loop: CASSIQGGASNQPQHF. In DNA, the CDR3 is TGTGCCAGCAGTATACAGGGTGGGGCTAGCAATCAGCCCCAGCATTTT. The whole variable domain, remainder taken from reference TRBV28 and TRBJ1-5, is DVKVTQSSRYLVKRTGEKVFLECVQDMDHENMFWYRQDPGLGLRLIYFSYDVKMKEKGDIPEGYSVSREKKERFSLILESASTNQTSMYLCASSIQGGASNQPQHFGDGTRLSIL.

The gene calls are TRBV6-6 and TRBJ1-2; D unresolved. Germline V CDR1 and CDR2: MNHNY, SVGAGI (reference sequence). The CDR3 runs 14 residues. The V and J ends lost 2 bases and 8 bases respectively, with 15 bases between them. The CDR3 DNA sequence: TGTGCCAGCAGTTACGGAGACGGCAGTGCGGGCTACACCTTC. Protein: CASSYGDGSAGYTF.

This clone turned up a few times. The rearrangement uses TRBV4-1 and TRBJ1-2, with 12 positions matching TRBD1. Germline values: CDR1 MGHRA, CDR2 YSYEKL. The CDR3 is 14 residues long. The J segment lost 7 bases and the V segment lost 3 bases, leaving 3 bases of the junction unmatched. DNA of the CDR3: TGCGCCAGCAGCCAGGGACAGGGGGCTGGTGGCTACACCTTC. Its protein product is CASSQGQGAGGYTF.

This chain joins TRBV30 and TRBJ1-3; D call uncertain. V was trimmed by 1 base and J by 2 bases, leaving 9 bases between them. CDR3 length: 14 amino acids. CDR1 and CDR2 (germline): GTSNPN, SVGIG (reference sequence). In nucleotides, the CDR3 is TGTGCCTGGAGTGCGGCCCAGGCTGGAAACACCATATATTTT. Protein sequence: CAWSAAQAGNTIYF.

The chain couples TRBV28 to TRBJ1-5; the D gene is possibly TRBD1 (5 bases). CDR3 length equals 15 residues. In germline, CDR1 is MDHEN, CDR2 SYDVKM. Trimming took off 10 bases at V and 2 bases at J, with 18 bases between the two ends. The chain's CDR3 is CAIGSRRVGNQPQHF. In nucleotides, the CDR3 is TGTGCCATCGGATCCCGCAGGGTTGGCAATCAGCCCCAGCATTTT.

This clone was seen only once. The chain recombines TRBV7-9 with TRBJ2-7, with D perhaps TRBD2 (5 bases). CDR1 is SEHNR, CDR2 FQNEAQ, per germline (reference sequence). V was trimmed by 1 base and J by 5 bases, leaving 15 bases between them. There are 15 residues in the CDR3. In nucleotides, the CDR3 is TGTGCCAGCAGCTTAGTACTAGGGAGTCACCACGAGCAGTACTTC. The encoded protein is CASSLVLGSHHEQYF.